This is a list of T cell receptor beta chains from one sample in a study of shared T cell receptors in the human thymus. Method: immunoSEQ multiplex PCR; TCRdb's copy keeps in-frame clones and lacks some. The profile covers 630,000 or so clones, with about 90% appearing a single time and just under 0.0095% taken by the ten largest. These data also featured in a second study, about human thymus T cells.

The specimen was thymocytes. These receptors were collected from a boy under two years old with a congenital heart defect. The CDR3 runs from the conserved cysteine through the conserved F or W. The order of the fields is clone size, D gene, J gene, V gene, CDR3 DNA, CDR3 protein. D genes are given only for firm matches. Some rows mark clone size as missing; the rest say once, few, many or name a class of expanded clone.

>.|.|TRBJ1-1|TRBV28
TGTGCCAGCAGTTGGCCTCGGGAGAGAGAGGAAGCTTTCTTT
CASSWPREREEAFF
>.|TRBD1|TRBJ2-1|TRBV27
TGTGCCAGCAGTTTAGGGGACAGGGTCTACAATGAGCAGTTCTTC
CASSLGDRVYNEQFF
>.|TRBD2|TRBJ2-1|TRBV25-1
TGTGCCAGCAGTGAGTTCAGCGGGAGGTCCTACAATGAGCAGTTCTTC
CASSEFSGRSYNEQFF
>.|.|TRBJ2-7|TRBV7-9
TGTGCCAGCAGCTTGTCTTCAGGTTCCTACGAGCAGTACTTC
CASSLSSGSYEQYF
>.|TRBD1|TRBJ2-7|TRBV28
TGTGCCAGCAGTATCCCCCCCCACGGACAGGGATCGAACTACGAGCAGTACTTC
CASSIPPHGQGSNYEQYF
>.|.|TRBJ2-1|TRBV30
TGTGCCTGGAGTGCCCCCTGGCCCAATGAGCAGTTCTTC
CAWSAPWPNEQFF
>.|TRBD1|TRBJ1-1|TRBV2
TGTGCCAGCAGGGACAGGGCAAGGGAGACCGTGAACACTGAAGCTTTCTTT
CASRDRARETVNTEAFF
>.|.|TRBJ2-1|TRBV6-5
TGTGCCAGCAGTTCCGGGACTTGGGGCTACAATGAGCAGTTCTTC
CASSSGTWGYNEQFF
>.|.|TRBJ1-5|TRBV7-2
TGTGCCAGCAGCTCTCCCGGGTGGGGGCATAATCAGCCCCAGCATTTT
CASSSPGWGHNQPQHF
>.|TRBD1|TRBJ2-5|TRBV6-5
TGTGCCAGCAGTACGGACAGGGTGGAAGAGACCCAGTACTTC
CASSTDRVEETQYF
>few|TRBD1|TRBJ1-3|TRBV15
TGTGCCACCAGCAGTGGGACAGTGTCGGGAAACACCATATATTTT
CATSSGTVSGNTIYF
>.|.|TRBJ1-1|TRBV27
TGTGCCAGCAGCCGACGAGGGGAGGCGAACACTGAAGCTTTCTTT
CASSRRGEANTEAFF
>.|.|TRBJ2-5|TRBV7-9
TGTGCCAGCAGCTTAAGGACAGCCCAAGAGACCCAGTACTTC
CASSLRTAQETQYF
>.|TRBD2|TRBJ2-1|TRBV9
TGTGCCAGCAGCGCTACTAGCGGGAGTTCGTTAGAGCAGTTCTTC
CASSATSGSSLEQFF
>.|TRBD2|TRBJ2-1|TRBV6-4
TGTGCCAGCAGTGACCCTAGCGGGAGGACCCATGAGCAGTTCTTC
CASSDPSGRTHEQFF
>few|.|TRBJ2-1|TRBV6-6
TGTGCCAGCAGTTACAAACGGGAGAGTGGAAATGAGCAGTTCTTC
CASSYKRESGNEQFF
>once|TRBD1|TRBJ2-1|TRBV5-1
TGCGCCAGCACGACAGGGGGCTACAATGAGCAGTTCTTC
CASTTGGYNEQFF
>.|.|TRBJ2-7|TRBV27
TGTGCCAGCAGTTACGGAGGGGGGGAGGACTACGAGCAGTACTTC
CASSYGGGEDYEQYF
>.|TRBD1|TRBJ2-1|TRBV28
TGTGCCAGCAGCCTTAGGAAGGGGGCCTCCTACAATGAGCAGTTCTTC
CASSLRKGASYNEQFF
>.|TRBD1|TRBJ1-1|TRBV25-1
TGTGCCAGCAGGGGGTGGGACAGGGTTAACACTGAAGCTTTCTTT
CASRGWDRVNTEAFF
>.|.|TRBJ1-6|TRBV5-4
TGTGCCAGCAGACACAGATCTCATTATAATTCACCCCTCCACTTT
CASRHRSHYNSPLHF
>.|TRBD2|TRBJ2-1|TRBV29-1
TGCAGCGTTAGTTTATATGGACTAGCGGGAGGTAGGTATGAGCAGTTCTTC
CSVSLYGLAGGRYEQFF
>.|.|TRBJ2-3|TRBV6-6
TGTGCCAGCATTGAGGATAGCACAGATACGCAGTATTTT
CASIEDSTDTQYF
>.|.|TRBJ1-2|TRBV11-3
TGTGCCAGCAGCTCCTGTGCTAACTATGGCTACACCTTC
CASSSCANYGYTF
>few|TRBD1|TRBJ1-2|TRBV4-3
TGCGCCAGCAGCCCTCGACAGGGAGCCTCTTCCTATGGCTACACCTTC
CASSPRQGASSYGYTF
>.|TRBD2|TRBJ2-5|TRBV5-1
TGCGCCAGCAGATACGGACTAGCTGTCCAAGAGACCCAGTACTTC
CASRYGLAVQETQYF
>once|TRBD1|TRBJ1-2|TRBV5-1
TGCGCCAGCACAGCGACAGGGGCCTATGGCTACACCTTC
CASTATGAYGYTF
>.|TRBD1|TRBJ2-7|TRBV25-1
TGTGCCAGCAGGGTCACAGGGGCCTACGAGCAGTACTTC
CASRVTGAYEQYF
>.|.|TRBJ1-2|TRBV4-1
TGCGCCAGCAGCCAAGAAGGGGGGGACTATGGCTACACCTTC
CASSQEGGDYGYTF
>.|.|TRBJ2-1|TRBV7-7
TGTGCCAGCAGCGTCTCGGAGACTAGTTACAATGAGCAGTTCTTC
CASSVSETSYNEQFF
>.|.|TRBJ2-2|TRBV21-1
TGTGCCAGCAGCAAATCGGCCGGGGAGCTGTTTTTT
CASSKSAGELFF
>.|TRBD2|TRBJ2-3|TRBV28
TGTGCCAGCAGTTTTGGGGCGCGGGAGGCCACAGATACGCAGTATTTT
CASSFGAREATDTQYF
>.|TRBD1|TRBJ1-6|TRBV7-8
TGTGCCAGCAGCTTAAGTCGAGGACAGGGATGGGCACCCCTCCACTTT
CASSLSRGQGWAPLHF
>.|.|TRBJ2-1|TRBV11-2
TGTGCCAGCAGCTTAGCAGGTGAGCAGTTCTTC
CASSLAGEQFF
>.|.|TRBJ1-6|TRBV14
TGTGCCAGCAGCCAAGTCCGGGGTGAGAGCTCCTATAATTCACCCCTCCACTTT
CASSQVRGESSYNSPLHF
>.|.|TRBJ2-7|TRBV10-3
TGTGCTACCGCTGCTGGGGGGTTCGAGCAGTACTTC
CATAAGGFEQYF
>.|.|TRBJ2-3|TRBV7-2
TGTGCCAGCAGCCCTAGCACAGATACGCAGTATTTT
CASSPSTDTQYF
>.|.|TRBJ2-2|TRBV28
TGTGCCAGCAGTTTTCAGCGGCTGAACACCGGGGAGCTGTTTTTT
CASSFQRLNTGELFF
>few|TRBD2|TRBJ2-5|TRBV14
TGTGCCAGCAGCCAAGAGGGACTAGCGGAGCAAGAGACCCAGTACTTC
CASSQEGLAEQETQYF
>.|.|TRBJ2-7|TRBV30
TGTGCCTGGAGTGGGACTGGAAGCGAGCAGTACTTC
CAWSGTGSEQYF
>once|.|TRBJ2-5|TRBV27
TGTGCCAGCAGCGCTAACCAAGAGACCCAGTACTTC
CASSANQETQYF
>.|.|TRBJ2-2|TRBV2
TGTGCCAGCAGCGGACAGAGCGGGGAGCTGTTTTTT
CASSGQSGELFF
>.|TRBD1|TRBJ1-2|TRBV19
TGTGCCAGTAGTCCGGGACAGCATGGCTACACCTTC
CASSPGQHGYTF
>.|TRBD1|TRBJ2-7|TRBV2
TGTGCCAGCAGTGAAGCGGGGAACAGGGGGCTGACCTACGAGCAGTACTTC
CASSEAGNRGLTYEQYF
>.|TRBD1|TRBJ1-1|TRBV7-2
TGTGCCAGCAGCAGAGGGACAGGGAGTAACACTGAAGCTTTCTTT
CASSRGTGSNTEAFF
>.|TRBD1|TRBJ1-2|TRBV4-2
TGTGCCAGCAGCCAGGGTACAGGGGATCGCTTCTATGGCTACACCTTC
CASSQGTGDRFYGYTF
>.|.|TRBJ2-7|TRBV7-5
TGTGTCAGAAGCCCACCATTAAAAATACCCCAGGAACGCTACTACGAGCAGTACTTC
CVRSPPLKIPQERYYEQYF
>.|.|TRBJ2-7|TRBV7-9
TGTGCCAGCAGCTTAAGGAGCGGGACAGGCTACGAGCAGTACTTC
CASSLRSGTGYEQYF
>.|TRBD2|TRBJ2-3|TRBV28
TGTGCCAGCAGTTTATTGCTAGGACTAGTAACAGATACGCAGTATTTT
CASSLLLGLVTDTQYF
>.|.|TRBJ1-1|TRBV14
TGTGCCAGCAGCCAAGGAGAGATTAAGAACACTGAAGCTTTCTTT
CASSQGEIKNTEAFF
>once|.|TRBJ2-5|TRBV9
TGTGCCAGCAGCGCCACCGCGAGGGGGGAGACCCAGTACTTC
CASSATARGETQYF